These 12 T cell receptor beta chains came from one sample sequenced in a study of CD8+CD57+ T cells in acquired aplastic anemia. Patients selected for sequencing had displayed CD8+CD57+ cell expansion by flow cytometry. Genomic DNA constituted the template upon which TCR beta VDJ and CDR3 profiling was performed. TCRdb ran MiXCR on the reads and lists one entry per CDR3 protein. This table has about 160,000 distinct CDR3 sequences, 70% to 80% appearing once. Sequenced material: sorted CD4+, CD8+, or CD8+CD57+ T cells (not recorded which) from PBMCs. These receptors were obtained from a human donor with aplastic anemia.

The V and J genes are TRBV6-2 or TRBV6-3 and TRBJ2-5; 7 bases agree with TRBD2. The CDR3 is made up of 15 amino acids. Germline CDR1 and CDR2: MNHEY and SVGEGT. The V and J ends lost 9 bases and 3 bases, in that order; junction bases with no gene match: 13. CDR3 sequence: CASGSGFAGEETQYF. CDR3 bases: TGTGCCAGTGGCTCGGGTTTTGCGGGGGAAGAGACCCAGTACTTC.

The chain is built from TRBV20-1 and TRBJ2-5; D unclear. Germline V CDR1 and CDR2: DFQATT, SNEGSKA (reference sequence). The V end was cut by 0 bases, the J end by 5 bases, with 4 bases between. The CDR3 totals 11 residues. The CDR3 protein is CSARDLETQYF. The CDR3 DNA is TGCAGTGCTAGAGATCTGGAGACCCAGTACTTC.

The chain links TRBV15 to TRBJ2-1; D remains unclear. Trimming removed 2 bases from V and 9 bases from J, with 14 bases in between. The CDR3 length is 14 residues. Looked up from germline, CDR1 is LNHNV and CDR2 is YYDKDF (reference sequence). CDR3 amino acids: CATSRRVELGEQFF. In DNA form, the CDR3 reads TGTGCCACCAGCAGAAGGGTTGAATTGGGTGAGCAGTTCTTC.

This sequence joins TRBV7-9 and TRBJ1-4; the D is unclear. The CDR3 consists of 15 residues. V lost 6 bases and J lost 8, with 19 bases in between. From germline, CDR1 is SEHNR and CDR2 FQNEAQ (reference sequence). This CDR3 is CASRGPGWTVEKLFF. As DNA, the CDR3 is TGTGCCAGCAGAGGCCCGGGGTGGACTGTAGAAAAACTGTTTTTT.

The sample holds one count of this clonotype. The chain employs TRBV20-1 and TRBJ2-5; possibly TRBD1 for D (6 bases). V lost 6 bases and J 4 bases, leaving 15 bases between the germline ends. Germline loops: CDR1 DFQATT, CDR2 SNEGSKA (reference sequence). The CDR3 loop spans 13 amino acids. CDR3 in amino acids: CSAYRVGRETQYF. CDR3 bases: TGCAGTGCCTACAGGGTAGGTCGAGAGACCCAGTACTTC.

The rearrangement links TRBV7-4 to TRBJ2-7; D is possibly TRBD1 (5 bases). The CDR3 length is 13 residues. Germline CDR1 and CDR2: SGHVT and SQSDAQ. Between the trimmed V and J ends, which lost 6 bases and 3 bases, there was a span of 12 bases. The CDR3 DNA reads TGTGCCAGCAGTTTTCAGGGCGGCTACGAGCAGTACTTC. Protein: CASSFQGGYEQYF.

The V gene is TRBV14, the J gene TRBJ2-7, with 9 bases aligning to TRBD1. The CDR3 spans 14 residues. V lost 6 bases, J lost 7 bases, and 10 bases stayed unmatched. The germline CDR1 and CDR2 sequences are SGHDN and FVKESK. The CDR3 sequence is CASRSGTGSQEQYF. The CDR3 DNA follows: TGTGCCAGCAGGTCCGGGACAGGGAGTCAAGAGCAGTACTTC.

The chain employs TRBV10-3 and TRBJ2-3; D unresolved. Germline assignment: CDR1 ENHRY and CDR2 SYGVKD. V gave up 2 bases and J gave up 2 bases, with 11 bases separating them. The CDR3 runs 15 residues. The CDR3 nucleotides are TGTGCCATCAGTGAGCCGGATCCCTCCACAGATACGCAGTATTTT. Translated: CAISEPDPSTDTQYF.

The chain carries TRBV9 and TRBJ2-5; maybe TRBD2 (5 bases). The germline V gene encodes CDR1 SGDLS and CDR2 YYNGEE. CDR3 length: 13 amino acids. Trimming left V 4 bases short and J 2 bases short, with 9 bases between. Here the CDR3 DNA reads TGTGCCAGCAGCTACGGGATGCAAGAGACCCAGTACTTC. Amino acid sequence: CASSYGMQETQYF.

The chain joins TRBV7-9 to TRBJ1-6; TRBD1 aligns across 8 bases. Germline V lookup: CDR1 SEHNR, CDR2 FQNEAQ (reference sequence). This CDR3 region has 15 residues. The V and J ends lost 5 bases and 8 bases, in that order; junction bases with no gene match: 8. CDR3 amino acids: CASSPDRAPHSPLHF. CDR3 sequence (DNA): TGTGCCAGCAGCCCGGACAGGGCCCCCCATTCACCCCTCCACTTT.

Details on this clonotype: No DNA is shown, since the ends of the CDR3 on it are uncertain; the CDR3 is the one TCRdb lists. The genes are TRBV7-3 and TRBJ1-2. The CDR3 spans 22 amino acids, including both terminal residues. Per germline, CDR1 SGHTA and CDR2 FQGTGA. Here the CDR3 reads CASSLTEGSGGAWDTQYFGYTF.

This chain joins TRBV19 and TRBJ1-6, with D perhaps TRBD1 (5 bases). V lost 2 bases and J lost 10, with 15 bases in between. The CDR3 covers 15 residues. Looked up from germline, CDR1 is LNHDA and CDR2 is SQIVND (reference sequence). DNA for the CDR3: TGTGCCAGTAGTATATCGGGACTGGGAGGATCACCCCTCCACTTT. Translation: CASSISGLGGSPLHF. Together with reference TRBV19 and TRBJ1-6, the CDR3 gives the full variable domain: DGGITQSPKYLFRKEGQNVTLSCEQNLNHDAMYWYRQDPGQGLRLIYYSQIVNDFQKGDIAEGYSVSREKKESFPLTVTSAQKNPTAFYLCASSISGLGGSPLHFGNGTRLTVT.